Listed here are 29 T cell receptor beta chains from one sample, sequenced in a study of cytomegalovirus exposure and HLA in healthy donors. Both 60 Vbeta primers and 13 Jbeta primers went into the PCR. TCRdb's table, derived via immunoSEQ multiplex PCR, lists solely in-frame clones and lacks some. The sample holds approximately 220,000 clones, over 80% seen once. The sample consisted of PBMCs. These receptors were taken from a man in his forties in good health and CMV-seropositive.

The chain is built from TRBV7-9 and TRBJ2-1; 7 positions match TRBD2. Germline-derived CDR1 and CDR2 are SEHNR and FQNEAQ (reference sequence). The length of the CDR3 is 15 residues. V shed 0 bases and J 7 bases; nucleotides not matched to a gene: 6. The CDR3 spells CASSLARGIFNEQFF. The DNA of the CDR3 is TGTGCCAGCAGCTTAGCGCGGGGGATTTTTAATGAGCAGTTCTTC.

This CDR3 reads CAAAGLNEQFF. The CDR3 DNA is TGTGCCGCAGCGGGGCTGAATGAGCAGTTCTTC. The chain is built from TRBV28 and TRBJ2-1; 7 bases are shared with TRBD2. The junction had 5 bases not matched to a gene; V was cut back by 11 bases and J by 7 bases. Germline V lookup: CDR1 MDHEN, CDR2 SYDVKM. This CDR3 has 11 residues.

CDR3 protein: CASKDRGEQYV. The CDR3 DNA sequence: TGTGCCAGCAAAGACAGGGGCGAGCAGTACGTC. This chain connects TRBV2 to TRBJ2-7; 8 nucleotides match TRBD1. The germline CDR1 and CDR2 sequences are SNHLY and FYNNEI. The CDR3 contains 11 residues. After removal of 7 bases from V and 6 bases from J, the junction contained 2 bases not matched to a gene.

The V gene is TRBV6-1, the J gene TRBJ2-7; the match to TRBD1 covers 7 bases. The ends lost 7 bases at V and 9 bases at J; junction bases unmatched: 6. The length of the CDR3 is 11 residues. CDR1 is MNHNS and CDR2 is SASEGT in the germline V gene. The CDR3 spells CASIPRGRQYV. The CDR3 DNA reads as TGTGCCAGCATCCCCAGGGGGAGGCAGTACGTC.

The gene calls are TRBV7-8 and TRBJ1-2; 8 bases line up with TRBD1. V trimming: 1 base; J trimming: 4 bases; junction bases outside the gene matches: 11. The CDR3 is 17 amino acids. The germline CDR1 and CDR2 sequences are SGHVS and FQNEAQ. CDR3 DNA sequence: TGTGCCAGCAGCTTAGAGGGGACAGGACCTACCCGCTATGGCTACACCTTC. Translating gives CASSLEGTGPTRYGYTF.

The chain couples TRBV12-2 to TRBJ2-3; TRBD2 was called by the table and not checked on the DNA. TRBV12-2 is a listed pseudogene. The CDR3 length is 15 residues. Written as DNA, the CDR3 is TGTGCAAGTCGCTTAGACCCGCTAGTTACAGATACGCAGTATTTT. It translates to CASRLDPLVTDTQYF.

This clone has only a few counts. V gene TRBV5-4 combines with J gene TRBJ1-1; the D is unclear. V was pared by 4 bases and J by 5 bases, with 21 bases between. Germline loops: CDR1 SGHNT, CDR2 YYREEE (reference sequence). CDR3 size: 16 residues. CDR3 protein: CASSRFFRERITEAFF. CDR3 bases: TGTGCCAGCAGCCGGTTTTTCCGGGAGAGAATAACTGAAGCTTTCTTT. Variable domain in full (rest from reference TRBV5-4 and TRBJ1-1): ETGVTQSPTHLIKTRGQQVTLRCSSQSGHNTVSWYQQALGQGPQFIFQYYREEENGRGNFPPRFSGLQFPNYSSELNVNALELDDSALYLCASSRFFRERITEAFFGQGTRLTVV.

This chain uses TRBV19 with TRBJ2-3, with D possibly being TRBD2 (6 bases). Germline values: CDR1 LNHDA, CDR2 SQIVND (reference sequence). This CDR3 contains 14 residues. The germline V and J ends were trimmed by 7 bases and 3 bases, with 14 bases remaining between them. DNA for the CDR3: TGTGCCAGTACGCAAGCGGGCCGAACAGATACGCAGTATTTT. Translating it yields CASTQAGRTDTQYF.

This chain links TRBV5-1 with TRBJ2-7; a weak D match, TRBD1 (6 bases). CDR3 length equals 17 residues. Germline CDR1 reads SGHRS; CDR2 reads YFSETQ. V was clipped by 4 bases and J by 2 bases, with 22 bases between them. As DNA, the CDR3 is TGCGCCAGCAGCCTAACTGTGGACAGCCGGCCGACCTACGAGCAGTACTTC. Translating gives CASSLTVDSRPTYEQYF.

This sequence joins TRBV6-5 and TRBJ2-1; 11 bases match TRBD2. Germline loops: CDR1 MNHEY, CDR2 SVGAGI. This CDR3 has 15 amino acids. The V gene end was trimmed by 5 bases and the J gene end by 9 bases; junction bases not matched to a gene: 9. As DNA, the CDR3 is TGTGCCAGCAGTACCCTAGCGGGAGGTGTTGGTGAGCAGTTCTTC. It is translated as CASSTLAGGVGEQFF.

V gene TRBV30 combines with J gene TRBJ2-7, with D possibly being TRBD1 (6 bases). CDR1 is GTSNPN, CDR2 SVGIG, per germline (reference sequence). V lost 2 bases and J 1 base, leaving 6 bases between the germline ends. The CDR3 runs 12 residues. The CDR3 loop is CAWSRGSYEQYF. The CDR3 nucleotides read TGTGCCTGGAGTAGGGGGTCCTACGAGCAGTACTTC.

This clone was recorded once. J is TRBJ2-1 and V is TRBV7-9; 9 nucleotides line up with TRBD2. Germline V gene data show CDR1 as SEHNR and CDR2 as FQNEAQ (reference sequence). The J segment lost 1 base and the V segment lost 8 bases, leaving 6 bases of the junction unmatched. The CDR3 is 15 amino acids. DNA for the CDR3: TGTGCCAGCTCCCTAGCGGGACCGTCCTACAATGAGCAGTTCTTC. This gives the protein CASSLAGPSYNEQFF.

The gene calls are TRBV5-4 and TRBJ2-1, with 10 bases matching TRBD2. Trimming cost V 3 bases and J 8 bases; bases outside gene matches: 2. Germline assignment: CDR1 SGHNT and CDR2 YYREEE (reference sequence). CDR3 length: 13 residues. For the CDR3, the DNA is TGTGCCAGCAGCTCCGGACTAGCGGATGAGCAGTTCTTC. Protein product: CASSSGLADEQFF.

This chain joins TRBV6-5 and TRBJ2-1, with a possible D match to TRBD2 (5 bases). The CDR3 runs to 13 residues. The germline V gene has CDR1 MNHEY and CDR2 SVGAGI. V lost 7 bases, J lost 12 bases, and 19 bases lay in between. The CDR3 is CASTNGVLAGQFF. As DNA, the CDR3 is TGTGCCAGCACCAACGGGGTTCTAGCAGGGCAGTTCTTC.

The chain uses TRBV2 and TRBJ2-7; TRBD2 aligns across 16 bases. V dropped 6 bases and J dropped 4; count of bases not matched to a gene: 9. The CDR3 consists of 17 residues. Looked up from germline, CDR1 is SNHLY and CDR2 is FYNNEI. The CDR3: CASRGTSGRDRLYEQYF. DNA of the CDR3: TGTGCCAGCAGAGGGACTAGCGGGAGGGACAGGCTGTACGAGCAGTACTTC.

V usage is TRBV6-1 and J usage is TRBJ1-3, with D unresolved. Trimming left V 2 bases short and J 4 bases short, with 6 bases between. The CDR3 is 13 residues long. Germline values: CDR1 MNHNS, CDR2 SASEGT. In DNA form, the CDR3 reads TGTGCCAGCAGTGAATATTTGGGAAACACCATATATTTT. This gives the protein CASSEYLGNTIYF.

The V gene is TRBV7-3, the J gene TRBJ2-2, with 10 bases lining up with TRBD2. CDR1 is SGHTA and CDR2 is FQGTGA in the germline V gene. The CDR3 loop spans 16 amino acids. V gave up 3 bases and J gave up 3 bases; unmatched junction bases: 4. CDR3: CASSFSSGGYTGELFF. The DNA for the CDR3 is TGTGCCAGCAGCTTTTCTAGCGGGGGTTACACCGGGGAGCTGTTTTTT.

This chain connects TRBV5-1 to TRBJ2-7; 10 nucleotides match TRBD1. CDR1 SGHRS and CDR2 YFSETQ come from the germline V gene. J was trimmed by 3 bases and V by 0 bases; bases with no gene match: 3. The CDR3 sequence is 15 residues long. CDR3 protein: CASSLATGGFYEQYF. CDR3 sequence (DNA): TGCGCCAGCAGCTTGGCGACAGGGGGCTTCTACGAGCAGTACTTC.

V usage is TRBV2 and J usage is TRBJ1-5; perhaps TRBD1 as D (5 bases). With 3 bases removed from V and 3 bases from J, the gap between germline ends came to 12 bases. There are 15 residues in the CDR3. Germline lookup yields CDR1 SNHLY and CDR2 FYNNEI. DNA of the CDR3: TGTGCCAGCAGTGACGGGCCAGGGCCCAATCAGCCCCAGCATTTT. Its protein product is CASSDGPGPNQPQHF.

The J gene is TRBJ1-1, the V gene TRBV7-9; possible D gene TRBD1, 6 bases. Germline CDR1 and CDR2: SEHNR and FQNEAQ (reference sequence). V was cut by 4 bases and J by 0 bases, with 12 bases left in between. CDR3 length: 15 residues. CDR3 residues: CASSSRQDMNTEAFF. DNA for the CDR3: TGTGCCAGCAGCTCAAGACAGGACATGAACACTGAAGCTTTCTTT. Variable domain in full (rest from reference TRBV7-9 and TRBJ1-1): DTGVSQNPRHKITKRGQNVTFRCDPISEHNRLYWYRQTLGQGPEFLTYFQNEAQLEKSRLLSDRFSAERPKGSFSTLEIQRTEQGDSAMYLCASSSRQDMNTEAFFGQGTRLTVV.

The chain couples TRBV6-7 to TRBJ2-7; no reliable D call. TRBV6-7 is classed as an ORF, of uncertain function. The V gene lost 0 bases and the J gene lost 3 bases, with 15 bases spanning the gap. The CDR3 runs to 16 residues. The CDR3 loop reads CASSYSNHPEYYEQYV. The CDR3 DNA reads TGTGCCAGCAGTTACTCGAATCACCCAGAATACTACGAGCAGTACGTC.

This rearrangement joins TRBV11-2 to TRBJ2-2; 7 bases are a match to TRBD2. With V trimmed by 3 bases and J by 5 bases, 3 bases remained unmatched. The germline V gene encodes CDR1 SGHAT and CDR2 FQNNGV. CDR3 length: 14 amino acids. The CDR3 spells CASSFAGETGELFF. CDR3 nucleotide sequence: TGTGCCAGCAGCTTTGCGGGAGAAACCGGGGAGCTGTTTTTT.

The rearrangement links TRBV7-9 to TRBJ2-1; no clear D gene. The V and J ends lost 3 bases and 4 bases respectively, with 7 bases between them. The germline V gene encodes CDR1 SEHNR and CDR2 FQNEAQ (reference sequence). There are 13 residues in the CDR3. DNA of the CDR3: TGTGCCAGCAGCTTGCAGACTTACAATGAGCAGTTCTTC. Translating gives CASSLQTYNEQFF.

This clone has a handful of counts. The V call is TRBV6-1, the J call TRBJ2-3, with a weak D call TRBD2 (6 bases). The CDR3 covers 18 residues. Germline V lookup: CDR1 MNHNS, CDR2 SASEGT. With 4 bases removed from V and 0 bases from J, the gap between germline ends came to 20 bases. The CDR3 bases are TGTGCCAGCAGTGGAACCCTACTAGCCCCACACAGCACAGATACGCAGTATTTT. Amino acid sequence: CASSGTLLAPHSTDTQYF.

The J gene is TRBJ2-1, the V gene TRBV10-2, with no clear D. This CDR3 has 13 residues. With 6 bases removed from V and 5 bases from J, the gap between germline ends came to 11 bases. Germline CDR1 is WSHSY and CDR2 is SAAADI. The CDR3, as DNA: TGCGCCAGCAGGGCACTATCACACAATGAGCAGTTCTTC. Translated, it gives CASRALSHNEQFF.

As DNA, the CDR3 is TGTGCCAGCTCACCCCAACTAGCGGGATCTAGCACCGGGGAGCTGTTTTTT. Translating gives CASSPQLAGSSTGELFF. This chain links TRBV18 with TRBJ2-2, with 10 bases matching TRBD2. Unmatched junction bases numbered 8, after V lost 3 bases and J lost 4 bases. Germline-derived CDR1 and CDR2 are KGHSH and LQKENI. CDR3 length: 17 residues. The full variable domain, its missing parts supplied by reference TRBV18 and TRBJ2-2, is NAGVMQNPRHLVRRRGQEARLRCSPMKGHSHVYWYRQLPEEGLKFMVYLQKENIIDESGMPKERFSAEFPKEGPSILRIQQVVRGDSAAYFCASSPQLAGSSTGELFFGEGSRLTVL.

This rearrangement joins TRBV10-1 to TRBJ2-2, with 7 bases lining up with TRBD1. CDR1 is WNHNN and CDR2 is SYGVQD in the germline V gene (reference sequence). CDR3 length equals 14 residues. V was pared by 5 bases and J by 2 bases, with 2 bases of the junction left unmatched. CDR3 loop: CASSRDSNTGELFF. The CDR3 nucleotides are TGCGCCAGCAGTCGGGACAGCAACACCGGGGAGCTGTTTTTT.

The chain employs TRBV9 and TRBJ2-4; 11 bases agree with TRBD2. Looked up from germline, CDR1 is SGDLS and CDR2 is YYNGEE. V shed 3 bases and J 3 bases; nucleotides not matched to a gene: 11. This CDR3 is 18 amino acids long. In DNA form, the CDR3 reads TGTGCCAGCAGCGCCCCCCTTAGCGGGAGGGGGGGCAAAAACATTCAGTACTTC. Translating it yields CASSAPLSGRGGKNIQYF.

This chain connects TRBV7-9 to TRBJ1-2; 7 positions match TRBD1. Germline-derived CDR1 and CDR2 are SEHNR and FQNEAQ (reference sequence). The CDR3 runs 16 residues. V shed 4 bases and J 2 bases; nucleotides not matched to a gene: 10. CDR3 nucleotides: TGTGCCAGCAGCTCGAGGGACAGCGAGACCAACTATGGCTACACCTTC. It codes for CASSSRDSETNYGYTF. Full variable domain (remainder filled in from reference TRBV7-9 and TRBJ1-2): DTGVSQNPRHKITKRGQNVTFRCDPISEHNRLYWYRQTLGQGPEFLTYFQNEAQLEKSRLLSDRFSAERPKGSFSTLEIQRTEQGDSAMYLCASSSRDSETNYGYTFGSGTRLTVV.